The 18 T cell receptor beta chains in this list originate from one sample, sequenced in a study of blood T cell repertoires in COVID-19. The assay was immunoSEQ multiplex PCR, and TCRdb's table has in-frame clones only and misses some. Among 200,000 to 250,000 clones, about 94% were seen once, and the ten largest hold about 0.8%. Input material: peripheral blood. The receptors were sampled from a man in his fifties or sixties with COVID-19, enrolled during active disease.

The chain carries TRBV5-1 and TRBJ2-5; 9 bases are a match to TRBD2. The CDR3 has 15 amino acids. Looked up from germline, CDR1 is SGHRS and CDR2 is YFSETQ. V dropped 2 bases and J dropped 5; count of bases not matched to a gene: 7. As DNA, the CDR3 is TGCGCCAGCAGCTTAGGCGGGAGGGTAGAGGAGACCCAGTACTTC. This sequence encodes CASSLGGRVEETQYF.

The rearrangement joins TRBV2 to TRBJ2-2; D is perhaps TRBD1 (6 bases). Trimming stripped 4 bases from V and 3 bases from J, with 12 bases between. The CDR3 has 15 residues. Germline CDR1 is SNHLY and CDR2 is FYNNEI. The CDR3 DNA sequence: TGTGCCAGCAGTGTACAGGGAACGGACACCGGGGAGCTGTTTTTT. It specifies CASSVQGTDTGELFF.

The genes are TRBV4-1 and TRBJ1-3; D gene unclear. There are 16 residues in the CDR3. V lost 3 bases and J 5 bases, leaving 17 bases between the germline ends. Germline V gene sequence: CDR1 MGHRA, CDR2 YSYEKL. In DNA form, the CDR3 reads TGCGCCAGCAGCCAGCCTAGTGGCTCCGGAAGAAACACCATATATTTT. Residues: CASSQPSGSGRNTIYF.

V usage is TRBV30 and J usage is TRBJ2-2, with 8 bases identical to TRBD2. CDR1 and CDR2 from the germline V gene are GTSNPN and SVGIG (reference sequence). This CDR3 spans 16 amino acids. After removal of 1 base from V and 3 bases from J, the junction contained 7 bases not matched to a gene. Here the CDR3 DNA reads TGTGCCTGGAGTGACAAGACTAGCGATTACACCGGGGAGCTGTTTTTT. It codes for CAWSDKTSDYTGELFF.

The CDR3 here is CASSQTGGEKLFF. For the CDR3, the DNA is TGCGCCAGCAGCCAAACAGGGGGTGAAAAACTGTTTTTT. V gene TRBV4-1 combines with J gene TRBJ1-4; 8 nucleotides agree with TRBD1. This CDR3 is 13 amino acids long. The ends lost 2 bases at V and 7 bases at J; junction bases unmatched: 0. Per the germline V gene, CDR1 is MGHRA and CDR2 is YSYEKL.

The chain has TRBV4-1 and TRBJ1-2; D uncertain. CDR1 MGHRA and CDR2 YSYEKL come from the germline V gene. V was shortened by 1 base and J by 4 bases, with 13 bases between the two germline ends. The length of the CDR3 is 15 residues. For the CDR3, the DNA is TGCGCCAGCAGCCAAGGTCCAGGCTCCACCTATGGCTACACCTTC. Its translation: CASSQGPGSTYGYTF.

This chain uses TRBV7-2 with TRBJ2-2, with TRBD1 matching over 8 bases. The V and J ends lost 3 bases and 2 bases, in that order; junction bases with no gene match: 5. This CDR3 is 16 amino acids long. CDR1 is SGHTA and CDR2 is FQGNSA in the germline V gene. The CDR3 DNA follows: TGTGCCAGCAGCTTGCAGGGGGCGGTCAACACCGGGGAGCTGTTTTTT. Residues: CASSLQGAVNTGELFF.

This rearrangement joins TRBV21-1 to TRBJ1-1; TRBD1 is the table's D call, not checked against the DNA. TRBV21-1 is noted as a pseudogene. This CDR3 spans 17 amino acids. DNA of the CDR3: TGTGCCAGCAGCAAAGGAGGTCCGTCCAGGGTCGTTGCTGAAGCTTTCTTT. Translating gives CASSKGGPSRVVAEAFF.

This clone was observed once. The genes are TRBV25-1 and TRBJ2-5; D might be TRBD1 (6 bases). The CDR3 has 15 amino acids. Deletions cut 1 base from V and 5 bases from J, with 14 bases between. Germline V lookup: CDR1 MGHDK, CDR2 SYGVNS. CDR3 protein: CASSEFLGGWETQYF. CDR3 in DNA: TGTGCCAGCAGTGAATTTTTAGGGGGATGGGAGACCCAGTACTTC.

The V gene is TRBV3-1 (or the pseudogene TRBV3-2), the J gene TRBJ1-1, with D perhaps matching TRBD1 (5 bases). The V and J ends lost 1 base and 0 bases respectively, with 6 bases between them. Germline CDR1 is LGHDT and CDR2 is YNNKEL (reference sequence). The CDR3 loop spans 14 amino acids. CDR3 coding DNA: TGTGCCAGCAGCCAAGGGACAATGAACACTGAAGCTTTCTTT. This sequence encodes CASSQGTMNTEAFF.

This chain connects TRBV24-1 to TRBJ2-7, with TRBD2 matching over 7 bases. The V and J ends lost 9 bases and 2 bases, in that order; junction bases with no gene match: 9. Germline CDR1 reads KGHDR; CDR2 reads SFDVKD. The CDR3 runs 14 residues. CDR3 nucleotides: TGTGCCACCGAAACGGGAGGCCCCCCCTACGAGCAGTACTTC. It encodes CATETGGPPYEQYF.

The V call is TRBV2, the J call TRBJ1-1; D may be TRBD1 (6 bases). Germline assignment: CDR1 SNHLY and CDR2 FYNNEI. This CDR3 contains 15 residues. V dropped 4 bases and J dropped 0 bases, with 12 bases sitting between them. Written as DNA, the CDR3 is TGTGCCAGCAGTGCACAGGGCCTCATGAACACTGAAGCTTTCTTT. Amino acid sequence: CASSAQGLMNTEAFF.

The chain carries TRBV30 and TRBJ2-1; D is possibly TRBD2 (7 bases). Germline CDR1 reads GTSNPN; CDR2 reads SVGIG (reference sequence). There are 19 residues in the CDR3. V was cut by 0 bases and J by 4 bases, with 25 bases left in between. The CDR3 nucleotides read TGTGCCTGGAGTGTAGCTAGCGGAGGGGGGGGTTGGAGATACAATGAGCAGTTCTTC. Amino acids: CAWSVASGGGGWRYNEQFF.

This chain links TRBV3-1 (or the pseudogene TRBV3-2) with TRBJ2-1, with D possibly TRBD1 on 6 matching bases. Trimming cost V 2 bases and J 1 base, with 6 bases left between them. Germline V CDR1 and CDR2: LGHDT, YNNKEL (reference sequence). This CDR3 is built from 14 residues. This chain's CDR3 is CASSQQGSYNEQFF. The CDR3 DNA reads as TGTGCCAGCAGCCAACAGGGGTCCTACAATGAGCAGTTCTTC.

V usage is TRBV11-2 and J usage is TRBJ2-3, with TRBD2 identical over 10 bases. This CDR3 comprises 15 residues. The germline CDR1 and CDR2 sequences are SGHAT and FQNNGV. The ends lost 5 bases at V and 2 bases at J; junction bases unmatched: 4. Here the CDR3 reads CASSVSGGSTDTQYF. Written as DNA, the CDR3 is TGTGCCAGCAGCGTTAGCGGGGGGTCCACAGATACGCAGTATTTT.

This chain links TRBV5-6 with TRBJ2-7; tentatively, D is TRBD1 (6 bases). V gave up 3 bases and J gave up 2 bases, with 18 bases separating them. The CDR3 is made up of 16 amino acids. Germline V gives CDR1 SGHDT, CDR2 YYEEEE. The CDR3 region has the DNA TGTGCCAGCAGCTCCATGTATTCTAGGGGGACCTACGAGCAGTACTTC. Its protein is CASSSMYSRGTYEQYF. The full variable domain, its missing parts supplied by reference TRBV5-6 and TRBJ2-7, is DAGVTQSPTHLIKTRGQQVTLRCSPKSGHDTVSWYQQALGQGPQFIFQYYEEEERQRGNFPDRFSGHQFPNYSSELNVNALLLGDSALYLCASSSMYSRGTYEQYFGPGTRLTVT.

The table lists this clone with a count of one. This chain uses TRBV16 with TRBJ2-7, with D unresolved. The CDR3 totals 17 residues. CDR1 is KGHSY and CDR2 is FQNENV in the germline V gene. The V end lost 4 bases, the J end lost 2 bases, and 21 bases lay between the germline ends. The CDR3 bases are TGTGCCAGCAGCCGAAAACCCACTGATAACCCACCCTACGAGCAGTACTTC. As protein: CASSRKPTDNPPYEQYF.

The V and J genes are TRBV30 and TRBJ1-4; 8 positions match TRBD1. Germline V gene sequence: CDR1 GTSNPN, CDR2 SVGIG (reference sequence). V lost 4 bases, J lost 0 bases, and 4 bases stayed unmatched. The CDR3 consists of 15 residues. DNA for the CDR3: TGTGCCTGGAACAGGGGGGGGACAACTAATGAAAAACTGTTTTTT. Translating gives CAWNRGGTTNEKLFF.